This entry lists 20 T cell receptor beta chains sequenced from one sample in a study of cytomegalovirus exposure and HLA in healthy donors. Assay used: immunoSEQ multiplex PCR; TCRdb lists only in-frame clones, some missing. The sample has more than 95,000 clones; about 85% are singletons. The sequenced sample consisted of PBMCs. These receptor sequences come from a man aged 18 to 35 in good health and CMV-seropositive.

The CDR3 DNA reads as TGCGCCAGCAGTGAACCCCACGGGACAGTCACATCCTACGAGCAGTACTTC. This codes for CASSEPHGTVTSYEQYF. This chain joins TRBV10-2 and TRBJ2-7; 7 nucleotides line up with TRBD1. After removal of 3 bases from V and 1 base from J, the junction contained 12 bases not matched to a gene. Germline V gene sequence: CDR1 WSHSY, CDR2 SAAADI. The CDR3 extends over 17 amino acids.

As to this clone: The sample has other DNA sequences that encode this CDR3 too. V usage is TRBV18 and J usage is TRBJ2-7; D not resolved. The CDR3 spans 13 residues. Germline V gene lookup returns CDR1 KGHSH and CDR2 LQKENI. V shed 2 bases and J shed 2 bases, with 7 bases lying between them. This CDR3 reads CASSPRTAYEQYF. The DNA of the CDR3 is TGTGCCAGCTCACCAAGAACAGCCTACGAGCAGTACTTC.

The chain joins TRBV6-5 to TRBJ2-7; possible D gene TRBD1, 5 bases. The germline gives CDR1 MNHEY, CDR2 SVGAGI. Trimming cost V 0 bases and J 3 bases, with 9 bases left between them. The CDR3 totals 14 residues. CDR3 sequence reads: CASSYSPGFYEQYF. The CDR3 DNA reads TGTGCCAGCAGTTACTCCCCAGGGTTCTACGAGCAGTACTTC.

The chain employs TRBV4-1 and TRBJ1-2, with 7 bases that match TRBD1. Trimming cost V 4 bases and J 4 bases; bases outside gene matches: 6. The CDR3 has 14 amino acids. Germline V lookup: CDR1 MGHRA, CDR2 YSYEKL. As DNA, the CDR3 is TGCGCCAGCAGCCCAAGCCCAGGGGGCTATGGCTACACCTTC. Its translation is CASSPSPGGYGYTF.

The CDR3 spells CASRGQGYNWGSPLHF. For the CDR3, the DNA is TGTGCCAGCAGAGGACAGGGCTATAACTGGGGTTCACCCCTCCACTTT. The chain joins TRBV27 to TRBJ1-6; 8 positions match TRBD1. V shed 6 bases, J shed 9 bases, and the junction held 13 bases outside the gene matches. Germline CDR1 is MNHEY and CDR2 is SMNVEV (reference sequence). The CDR3 is made up of 16 amino acids.

This chain joins TRBV5-1 and TRBJ2-2; D is unclear. This CDR3 comprises 17 residues. V gave up 4 bases and J gave up 0 bases, with 16 bases separating them. The germline CDR1 and CDR2 sequences are SGHRS and YFSETQ. The chain's CDR3 is CASSVHYRITNTGELFF. The CDR3 region has the DNA TGCGCCAGCAGCGTACATTACAGAATTACGAACACCGGGGAGCTGTTTTTT.

In its sample, this clone was seen a few times. The rearrangement joins TRBV28 to TRBJ1-5, with D hard to call. There are 13 residues in the CDR3. Per the germline V gene, CDR1 is MDHEN and CDR2 is SYDVKM. Trimming removed 2 bases at V and 7 bases at J, with 9 bases between. The CDR3 here is CASSLGPRQPQHF. In DNA form, the CDR3 reads TGTGCCAGCAGTTTAGGGCCCAGGCAGCCCCAGCATTTT. Supplemented by reference TRBV28 and TRBJ1-5, the full variable domain reads DVKVTQSSRYLVKRTGEKVFLECVQDMDHENMFWYRQDPGLGLRLIYFSYDVKMKEKGDIPEGYSVSREKKERFSLILESASTNQTSMYLCASSLGPRQPQHFGDGTRLSIL.

This chain uses TRBV7-2 with TRBJ2-3; D remains ambiguous. The CDR3 runs to 12 residues. The germline V gene encodes CDR1 SGHTA and CDR2 FQGNSA. The germline V and J ends were trimmed by 6 bases and 2 bases, with 6 bases remaining between them. CDR3 protein: CASRADTDTQYF. CDR3 nucleotides: TGTGCCAGCAGGGCCGACACAGATACGCAGTATTTT.

The V call is TRBV11-2, the J call TRBJ1-2, with D uncertain. Germline V CDR1 and CDR2: SGHAT, FQNNGV. This CDR3 region has 14 residues. Trimming removed 5 bases from V and 10 bases from J, with 20 bases in between. The CDR3 sequence: CASSANREPNFYTF. As DNA, the CDR3 is TGTGCCAGCAGCGCCAACCGGGAACCAAATTTCTACACCTTC.

In nucleotides, the CDR3 is TGCGCCAGCAGTCCACAGGGTGCCTATGGCTACACCTTC. Its protein is CASSPQGAYGYTF. The chain uses TRBV5-1 and TRBJ1-2; perhaps TRBD1 as D (6 bases). The V end was cut by 5 bases, the J end by 4 bases, with 12 bases between. Germline V gives CDR1 SGHRS, CDR2 YFSETQ. The CDR3 consists of 13 residues.

The chain carries TRBV5-8 and TRBJ2-6; 8 bases match TRBD1. The CDR3 runs 16 residues. Trimming took 9 bases from V and 0 from J; bases not matched to a gene: 8. The germline V gene has CDR1 SGHTS and CDR2 YDEGEE. In DNA, the CDR3 is TGTGCCACGGGGACAGGTCGTCGCTCTGGGGCCAACGTCCTGACTTTC. This gives the protein CATGTGRRSGANVLTF.

With respect to this clone: Other DNA sequences in this specimen translate into the identical CDR3. The chain joins TRBV27 to TRBJ1-1; no definite D call. The V gene's germline CDR1 is MNHEY and CDR2 SMNVEV (reference sequence). The ends were cut back, 3 bases at V and 1 base at J, with 6 bases in the middle. This CDR3 contains 13 residues. The CDR3 is CASSFTGNTEAFF. The DNA of the CDR3 is TGTGCCAGCAGTTTCACTGGGAACACTGAAGCTTTCTTT.

This clone was picked up one time. This sequence joins TRBV11-2 and TRBJ2-7; perhaps TRBD1 as D (6 bases). Germline CDR1 reads SGHAT; CDR2 reads FQNNGV. The V end was cut by 4 bases, the J end by 0 bases, with 13 bases between. The CDR3 is 15 residues long. The CDR3 loop reads CASSSPRTVSYEQYF. CDR3 nucleotide sequence: TGTGCCAGCAGCTCCCCTCGGACAGTCTCCTACGAGCAGTACTTC.

The chain uses TRBV7-2 and TRBJ2-5, with a weak D call TRBD1 (6 bases). The germline V and J ends were trimmed by 4 bases and 5 bases, with 11 bases remaining between them. CDR1 and CDR2 from the germline V gene are SGHTA and FQGNSA. This CDR3 has 13 amino acids. CDR3 DNA: TGTGCCAGCAGCTACAGGGTTGGGGAGACCCAGTACTTC. Amino acid sequence: CASSYRVGETQYF.

This clone was seen just once. The chain is built from TRBV4-2 and TRBJ2-2, with TRBD1 matching over 9 bases. The CDR3 runs to 18 residues. Germline V CDR1 and CDR2: LGHNA, YNFKEQ. The ends lost 3 bases at V and 0 bases at J; junction bases unmatched: 8. DNA of the CDR3: TGTGCCAGCAGCCAGAGGGACAGGGCGAGCCCGAACACCGGGGAGCTGTTTTTT. It encodes CASSQRDRASPNTGELFF.

The V call is TRBV7-2, the J call TRBJ1-3; D is uncertain. The germline V gene has CDR1 SGHTA and CDR2 FQGNSA. The length of the CDR3 is 14 residues. V was pared by 4 bases and J by 4 bases, with 11 bases between. CDR3 in DNA: TGTGCCAGCAGCTCTCACAGCCAGGGAAACACCATATATTTT. Amino acid sequence: CASSSHSQGNTIYF.

This clone was found a few times. The chain joins TRBV7-9 to TRBJ1-2; 8 positions agree with TRBD1. The CDR3 consists of 15 residues. Germline V gives CDR1 SEHNR, CDR2 FQNEAQ (reference sequence). The ends lost 5 bases at V and 4 bases at J; junction bases unmatched: 9. DNA for the CDR3: TGTGCCAGCAGCCACCAGGGGGCCCCCTCCTATGGCTACACCTTC. Residues: CASSHQGAPSYGYTF.

The chain uses TRBV15 and TRBJ1-3; D is unresolved. The CDR3 sequence is 14 residues long. Germline V lookup: CDR1 LNHNV, CDR2 YYDKDF (reference sequence). Between the trimmed V and J ends, which lost 7 bases and 4 bases, there was a span of 14 bases. CDR3 in amino acids: CATNRGGNGNTIYF. CDR3 nucleotides: TGTGCCACCAACCGGGGAGGCAACGGAAACACCATATATTTT.

The chain is built from TRBV27 and TRBJ2-1, with TRBD2 as a possible D gene (6 bases). Germline lookup yields CDR1 MNHEY and CDR2 SMNVEV (reference sequence). Trimming left V 2 bases short and J 0 bases short, with 8 bases between. The CDR3 totals 15 residues. The CDR3 loop is CASSLRGSSYNEQFF. The CDR3 DNA reads TGTGCCAGCAGTTTACGGGGGAGCTCCTACAATGAGCAGTTCTTC.

This chain links TRBV6-6 with TRBJ1-5, with no clear D. Trimming pared 6 bases from V and 3 bases from J, leaving 9 bases between. CDR3 size: 13 residues. In germline, CDR1 is MNHNY, CDR2 SVGAGI (reference sequence). CDR3 amino acids: CASSPGYNQPQHF. Written as DNA, the CDR3 is TGTGCCAGCAGCCCGGGGTACAATCAGCCCCAGCATTTT.